The subject of this entry is one T cell receptor beta chain. These data are taken from a study of regulatory T cells in long-lasting Graves disease. The time point was: newly diagnosed GD, antithyroid drugs for less than 3 months. The TCR library was made from RNA that had been extracted from PBMCs in TRIzol. Relying on iRepertoire HTBI primers and Arm-PCR of CDR3 regions, the team built TCR beta libraries. MiXCR, run by TCRdb on the multiplex PCR reads, gives a single entry per CDR3 protein. This sample has 350,000 to 500,000 distinct CDR3 sequences, with 13% to 15% found just once. CDR1 and CDR2 from the germline V gene are MNHEY and SMNVEV (reference sequence). The CDR3 length is 13 residues. V was clipped by 3 bases and J by 4 bases, with 6 bases between them. This sample also appeared in a second study, on T cells in Graves' hyperthyroidism and ophthalmopathy. That source reports: By a 13 V-J model, ophthalmopathy was set apart from stable hyperthyroidism.

The chain employs TRBV27 and TRBJ2-2, with D unresolved. The material was peripheral blood mononuclear cells (PBMCs), obtained at new diagnosis, from a patient treated with antithyroid drugs. This clonotype was sampled from a woman aged 50 to 60 with Graves disease. CDR3 bases: TGTGCCAGCAGTTTTTATGGCACCGGGGAGCTGTTTTTT. This encodes CASSFYGTGELFF.